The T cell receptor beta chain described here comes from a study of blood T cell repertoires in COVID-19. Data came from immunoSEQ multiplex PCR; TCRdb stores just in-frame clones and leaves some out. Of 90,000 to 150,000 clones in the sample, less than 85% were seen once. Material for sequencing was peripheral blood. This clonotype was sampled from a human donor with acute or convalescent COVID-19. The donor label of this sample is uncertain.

Here the CDR3 DNA reads TGTGCCAGTAGCCCAAGGACAGGATATAGCAATCAGCCCCAGCATTTT. This codes for CASSPRTGYSNQPQHF. The V gene is TRBV19, the J gene TRBJ1-5, with 7 bases aligning to TRBD1. The CDR3 is made up of 16 amino acids. V lost 6 bases to trimming and J lost 0 bases; unmatched junction nucleotides: 8. Looked up from germline, CDR1 is LNHDA and CDR2 is SQIVND (reference sequence).